These 14 T cell receptor beta chains were all obtained from the same sample, sequenced in a study of T cell responses to AZD1222 COVID-19 vaccine. The assay was immunoSEQ multiplex PCR, and TCRdb's table has in-frame clones only and misses some. Here the sample spans some 130,000 clones, 93% being singletons. Sequencing was performed on peripheral blood, taken on day 0 of AZD1222 vaccination. The receptors come from an adult in good health.

The genes are TRBV5-6 and TRBJ1-1; no clear D gene. Deletions cut 3 bases from V and 1 base from J, with 10 bases between. CDR1 and CDR2 (germline): SGHDT, YYEEEE. There are 14 residues in the CDR3. The CDR3 DNA is TGTGCCAGCAGCTCGAAGGACCGGAACACTGAAGCTTTCTTT. This gives the protein CASSSKDRNTEAFF.

The CDR3 loop reads CASSTSFLRARNTEAFF. In nucleotides, the CDR3 is TGTGCCAGTAGTACCTCTTTTCTACGAGCCCGGAACACTGAAGCTTTCTTT. The chain carries TRBV19 and TRBJ1-1; D is ambiguous. Germline V gene data show CDR1 as LNHDA and CDR2 as SQIVND (reference sequence). V was shortened by 4 bases and J by 1 base, with 19 bases between the two germline ends. There are 17 residues in the CDR3.

CDR3 DNA: TGTGCCAGCAACTTTGCGGGGGGGGTCGAGCAGTACTTC. Its protein is CASNFAGGVEQYF. This rearrangement joins TRBV7-9 to TRBJ2-7, with 9 bases matching TRBD2. The CDR3 runs to 13 residues. Germline CDR1 SEHNR, CDR2 FQNEAQ (reference sequence). Germline trimming cut 7 bases from V and 6 bases from J; bases unmatched to any gene: 7.

This chain links TRBV29-1 with TRBJ2-1; TRBD2 agrees at 7 bases. Germline CDR1 SQVTM, CDR2 ANQGSEA. Unmatched junction bases numbered 9, after V lost 4 bases and J lost 9 bases. This CDR3 comprises 13 residues. Here the CDR3 reads CSVVVAGGGEQFF. In nucleotides, the CDR3 is TGCAGCGTTGTAGTAGCGGGCGGGGGTGAGCAGTTCTTC.

The chain combines TRBV11-2 with TRBJ2-2; 9 nucleotides align to TRBD2. Germline CDR1 SGHAT, CDR2 FQNNGV. V was pared by 3 bases and J by 7 bases, with 3 bases of the junction left unmatched. The CDR3 has 14 amino acids. The CDR3 nucleotides read TGTGCCAGCAGCTTTAGCGGGAGTGGCGGGGAGCTGTTTTTT. Residues: CASSFSGSGGELFF.

This chain uses TRBV27 with TRBJ1-1; 7 nucleotides align to TRBD1. Germline assignment: CDR1 MNHEY and CDR2 SMNVEV (reference sequence). The trim removed 5 bases at V and 1 base at J, leaving 4 bases unmatched. This CDR3 is 14 amino acids long. DNA for the CDR3: TGTGCCAGCAGTCGCAACAGGGGGAACACTGAAGCTTTCTTT. Translating it yields CASSRNRGNTEAFF.

The chain is built from TRBV18 and TRBJ2-5; 10 nucleotides line up with TRBD1. Per germline, CDR1 KGHSH and CDR2 LQKENI. This CDR3 is built from 14 residues. V lost 6 bases, J lost 4 bases, and 5 bases stayed unmatched. CDR3 loop: CASSPDRGIETQYF. In DNA, the CDR3 is TGTGCCAGCTCGCCGGACAGGGGGATAGAGACCCAGTACTTC.

V gene TRBV6-5 combines with J gene TRBJ1-3; D possibly corresponds to TRBD1 (6 bases). Trimming left V 6 bases short and J 4 bases short, with 13 bases between. The CDR3 has 14 amino acids. Germline CDR1 MNHEY, CDR2 SVGAGI. CDR3 in amino acids: CASRHRVEGNTIYF. CDR3 in DNA: TGTGCCAGCAGGCACAGGGTGGAGGGAAACACCATATATTTT.

The J gene is TRBJ2-7, the V gene TRBV2, with 8 bases lining up with TRBD2. Trimming at V came to 9 bases and at J to 4 bases, leaving 8 bases not matched to a gene. The germline CDR1 and CDR2 sequences are SNHLY and FYNNEI. This CDR3 spans 13 amino acids. In nucleotides, the CDR3 is TGTGCCAGTGGGCGGGAGCGGGAGTACGAGCAGTACTTC. Protein: CASGREREYEQYF.

The V gene is TRBV18, the J gene TRBJ2-5; no reliable D call. Germline CDR1 KGHSH, CDR2 LQKENI. Trimming pared 4 bases from V and 1 base from J, leaving 4 bases between. CDR3 size: 12 residues. DNA of the CDR3: TGTGCCAGCTCACGGTCCCAAGAGACCCAGTACTTC. Its translation: CASSRSQETQYF.

The chain uses TRBV28 and TRBJ1-5; D remains unclear. CDR3 length: 15 residues. CDR1 and CDR2 from the germline V gene are MDHEN and SYDVKM. V was shortened by 6 bases and J by 0 bases, with 12 bases between the two germline ends. The CDR3 DNA reads TGTGCCAGCAGCTCTTTCCGGATTAGCAATCAGCCCCAGCATTTT. The encoded protein is CASSSFRISNQPQHF.

V gene TRBV7-2 combines with J gene TRBJ2-1, with D unclear. The V gene's germline CDR1 is SGHTA and CDR2 FQGNSA. V was cut by 0 bases and J by 0 bases, with 6 bases left in between. The CDR3 contains 15 residues. CDR3 amino acids: CASSLAYRSYNEQFF. In DNA, the CDR3 is TGTGCCAGCAGCTTAGCCTACCGCTCCTACAATGAGCAGTTCTTC.

The V and J genes are TRBV3-1 (or the pseudogene TRBV3-2) and TRBJ1-4; 7 positions match TRBD1. The CDR3 runs 15 residues. Germline trimming cut 4 bases from V and 8 bases from J; bases unmatched to any gene: 10. CDR1 is LGHDT and CDR2 is YNNKEL in the germline V gene (reference sequence). CDR3 coding DNA: TGTGCCAGCAGCCCTTCCGGACAGGCTAGGGAAAAACTGTTTTTT. As protein: CASSPSGQAREKLFF.

The V and J genes are TRBV11-3 and TRBJ2-1; D uncertain. This CDR3 region has 14 residues. From germline, CDR1 is SGHNT and CDR2 YENEEA. V gave up 5 bases and J gave up 5 bases, with 13 bases separating them. For the CDR3, the DNA is TGTGCCAGCAGCCCACGTAGTCCCGACAATGAGCAGTTCTTC. Protein product: CASSPRSPDNEQFF.